The sequence of this T cell receptor beta chain was determined in a study of cytomegalovirus exposure and HLA in healthy donors. As to this clone: As yet, its antigen is unknown.

Notes on the study in general: In a later analysis, at a false discovery rate of 0.05, roughly 18,000 TCR beta sequences were associated with HLA alleles.

Healthy bone marrow donors formed the donor group. The CDR3 totals 13 residues. V lost 1 base to trimming and J lost 3 bases, with 7 bases between them. Per the germline V gene, CDR1 is MNHNS and CDR2 is SASEGT. In the PCR, 60 Vbeta and 13 Jbeta primers were used. The table came from immunoSEQ multiplex PCR; TCRdb's copy has only in-frame clones and leaves some out. This sample carries around 130,000 clones, more than 8% of them seen once, and the ten largest clones take 5% to 6%. The chain carries TRBV6-1 and TRBJ2-7; D call uncertain. The source material was PBMCs. The sequence derives from a man aged 40-49 years in good health and CMV-seronegative. DNA for the CDR3: TGTGCCAGCAGTGAAGGGGCCAGCTACGAGCAGTACTTC. It encodes CASSEGASYEQYF.